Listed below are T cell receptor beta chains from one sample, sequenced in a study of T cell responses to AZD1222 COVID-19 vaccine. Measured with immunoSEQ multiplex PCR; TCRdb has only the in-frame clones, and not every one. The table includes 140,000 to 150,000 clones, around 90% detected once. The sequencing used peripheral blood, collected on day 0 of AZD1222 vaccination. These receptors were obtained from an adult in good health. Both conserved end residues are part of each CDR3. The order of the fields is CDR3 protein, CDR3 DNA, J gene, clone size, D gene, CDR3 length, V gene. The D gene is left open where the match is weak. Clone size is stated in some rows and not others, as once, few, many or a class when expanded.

CDR3aa: CASSLGGADTQYF
CDR3nt: TGCGCCAGCAGCTTGGGGGGTGCAGATACGCAGTATTTT
j_gene: TRBJ2-3
abundance: NA
d_gene: NA
len: 13
v_gene: TRBV5-1

CDR3aa: CSVGFGRYEQYF
CDR3nt: TGCAGCGTTGGATTTGGGAGGTACGAGCAGTACTTC
j_gene: TRBJ2-7
abundance: NA
d_gene: NA
len: 12
v_gene: TRBV29-1

CDR3aa: CASSRTGLGEKLFF
CDR3nt: TGCGCCAGCAGCCGAACAGGTCTGGGCGAAAAACTGTTTTTT
j_gene: TRBJ1-4
abundance: NA
d_gene: NA
len: 14
v_gene: TRBV4-1

CDR3aa: CASSADRATEAFF
CDR3nt: TGTGCCAGCAGTGCTGACAGGGCCACTGAAGCTTTCTTT
j_gene: TRBJ1-1
abundance: NA
d_gene: TRBD1
len: 13
v_gene: TRBV6-4

CDR3aa: CASSFRNSGSGADTQYF
CDR3nt: TGCGCCAGCAGCTTTCGGAATAGCGGGAGTGGCGCAGATACGCAGTATTTT
j_gene: TRBJ2-3
abundance: NA
d_gene: TRBD2
len: 17
v_gene: TRBV5-1

CDR3aa: CASSPRTGGGWETQYF
CDR3nt: TGTGCCAGCAGCCCCCGGACAGGGGGCGGATGGGAGACCCAGTACTTC
j_gene: TRBJ2-5
abundance: once
d_gene: TRBD1
len: 16
v_gene: TRBV7-8

CDR3aa: CATIGTANTGELFF
CDR3nt: TGTGCCACTATCGGGACAGCTAACACCGGGGAGCTGTTTTTT
j_gene: TRBJ2-2
abundance: NA
d_gene: TRBD1
len: 14
v_gene: TRBV2

CDR3aa: CASAGLAPHEQFF
CDR3nt: TGTGCCAGCGCCGGACTAGCTCCCCATGAGCAGTTCTTC
j_gene: TRBJ2-1
abundance: once
d_gene: TRBD2
len: 13
v_gene: TRBV12-3/TRBV12-4

CDR3aa: CASSSPRNDSSTDTQYF
CDR3nt: TGTGCCAGCAGCTCCCCCCGAAACGATTCTAGCACAGATACGCAGTATTTT
j_gene: TRBJ2-3
abundance: few
d_gene: NA
len: 17
v_gene: TRBV7-2

CDR3aa: CASSIGRQGLNTEAFF
CDR3nt: TGTGCCAGTAGTATAGGCCGGCAGGGCTTGAACACTGAAGCTTTCTTT
j_gene: TRBJ1-1
abundance: NA
d_gene: NA
len: 16
v_gene: TRBV19

CDR3aa: CASTRRREGSPLHF
CDR3nt: TGTGCCAGCACCCGGCGGAGGGAAGGATCACCCCTCCACTTT
j_gene: TRBJ1-6
abundance: NA
d_gene: NA
len: 14
v_gene: TRBV5-4

CDR3aa: CASSLEGLGARVPVGELFF
CDR3nt: TGTGCCAGCAGCTTAGAGGGCCTCGGGGCCAGGGTCCCTGTCGGGGAGCTGTTTTTT
j_gene: TRBJ2-2
abundance: NA
d_gene: NA
len: 19
v_gene: TRBV13

CDR3aa: CASSYSTGSSGNTIYF
CDR3nt: TGTGCCAGCAGTTACTCGACAGGAAGCTCTGGAAACACCATATATTTT
j_gene: TRBJ1-3
abundance: few
d_gene: NA
len: 16
v_gene: TRBV6-6

CDR3aa: CASSSGVGGAETQYF
CDR3nt: TGTGCCAGCAGCTCGGGGGTAGGGGGCGCCGAGACCCAGTACTTC
j_gene: TRBJ2-5
abundance: NA
d_gene: NA
len: 15
v_gene: TRBV9

CDR3aa: CASSQSPDPYEQYF
CDR3nt: TGTGCCAGCAGTCAAAGCCCGGATCCCTACGAGCAGTACTTC
j_gene: TRBJ2-7
abundance: NA
d_gene: NA
len: 14
v_gene: TRBV7-8

CDR3aa: CASSSPRESLAKNIQYF
CDR3nt: TGTGCCAGCAGTTCCCCCAGGGAATCCCTAGCCAAAAACATTCAGTACTTC
j_gene: TRBJ2-4
abundance: once
d_gene: NA
len: 17
v_gene: TRBV6-2/TRBV6-3

CDR3aa: CASSLGRLGYTGELFF
CDR3nt: TGTGCCAGCAGTTTGGGCAGGCTGGGTTACACCGGGGAGCTGTTTTTT
j_gene: TRBJ2-2
abundance: NA
d_gene: NA
len: 16
v_gene: TRBV27

CDR3aa: CASRETGISGNTIYF
CDR3nt: TGTGCCAGCAGGGAAACAGGGATCTCTGGAAACACCATATATTTT
j_gene: TRBJ1-3
abundance: NA
d_gene: NA
len: 15
v_gene: TRBV25-1

CDR3aa: CASRISGANSYEQYF
CDR3nt: TGTGCCAGCAGGATTAGCGGGGCAAACTCCTACGAGCAGTACTTC
j_gene: TRBJ2-7
abundance: NA
d_gene: TRBD2
len: 15
v_gene: TRBV6-5

CDR3aa: CASSLVLRGSAGANVLTF
CDR3nt: TGTGCCAGCAGCTTAGTCCTCCGGGGGTCGGCTGGGGCCAACGTCCTGACTTTC
j_gene: TRBJ2-6
abundance: NA
d_gene: NA
len: 18
v_gene: TRBV7-2

CDR3aa: CASSEGTVTGELFF
CDR3nt: TGCGCCAGCAGTGAAGGGACAGTCACCGGGGAGCTGTTTTTT
j_gene: TRBJ2-2
abundance: NA
d_gene: TRBD1
len: 14
v_gene: TRBV10-1

CDR3aa: CANQGQGNTEAFF
CDR3nt: TGTGCCAACCAGGGACAGGGAAACACTGAAGCTTTCTTT
j_gene: TRBJ1-1
abundance: NA
d_gene: TRBD1
len: 13
v_gene: TRBV6-5

CDR3aa: CASSWGLAGGPVTGELFF
CDR3nt: TGTGCCAGCAGCTGGGGACTAGCGGGAGGGCCGGTAACCGGGGAGCTGTTTTTT
j_gene: TRBJ2-2
abundance: NA
d_gene: TRBD2
len: 18
v_gene: TRBV5-4

CDR3aa: CASSSGQYETEAFF
CDR3nt: TGTGCCAGCAGTTCTGGACAGTACGAGACTGAAGCTTTCTTT
j_gene: TRBJ1-1
abundance: NA
d_gene: NA
len: 14
v_gene: TRBV7-9

CDR3aa: CASRRTSGTVKSYEQYF
CDR3nt: TGTGCCAGCAGAAGAACGTCCGGGACGGTAAAATCCTACGAGCAGTACTTC
j_gene: TRBJ2-7
abundance: NA
d_gene: NA
len: 17
v_gene: TRBV2

CDR3aa: CASSQLGRGSYEQYF
CDR3nt: TGTGCCAGCAGCCAATTAGGACGGGGGTCCTACGAGCAGTACTTC
j_gene: TRBJ2-7
abundance: NA
d_gene: NA
len: 15
v_gene: TRBV14

CDR3aa: CASSPTGAYSSGNTIYF
CDR3nt: TGTGCCAGCTCACCGACAGGGGCTTACAGCTCTGGAAACACCATATATTTT
j_gene: TRBJ1-3
abundance: NA
d_gene: TRBD1
len: 17
v_gene: TRBV18

CDR3aa: CASSSGTSGTQETQYF
CDR3nt: TGTGCCAGTAGTTCCGGGACTAGCGGGACCCAAGAGACCCAGTACTTC
j_gene: TRBJ2-5
abundance: NA
d_gene: TRBD2
len: 16
v_gene: TRBV19

CDR3aa: CASSGWESYEQYF
CDR3nt: TGCGCCAGCAGTGGGTGGGAGTCATACGAGCAGTACTTC
j_gene: TRBJ2-7
abundance: NA
d_gene: NA
len: 13
v_gene: TRBV5-1

CDR3aa: CASSDSYEQYF
CDR3nt: TGTGCCAGCAGTGACAGCTACGAGCAGTACTTC
j_gene: TRBJ2-7
abundance: NA
d_gene: NA
len: 11
v_gene: TRBV25-1

CDR3aa: CASSFAGFGRRSRFNEKLFF
CDR3nt: TGTGCCAGCAGTTTTGCCGGATTCGGGAGGCGATCCAGATTTAATGAAAAACTGTTTTTT
j_gene: TRBJ1-4
abundance: NA
d_gene: NA
len: 20
v_gene: TRBV28

CDR3aa: CASSQDLKSDEQFF
CDR3nt: TGTGCCAGCAGCCAAGATCTTAAAAGCGATGAGCAGTTCTTC
j_gene: TRBJ2-1
abundance: once
d_gene: NA
len: 14
v_gene: TRBV3-1/TRBV3-2

CDR3aa: CASSLIAGGAGELFF
CDR3nt: TGTGCCAGCAGCTTAATCGCCGGGGGTGCCGGGGAGCTGTTTTTT
j_gene: TRBJ2-2
abundance: NA
d_gene: NA
len: 15
v_gene: TRBV7-2